The following is a T cell receptor beta chain sequence with its context. Profiling relied on immunoSEQ multiplex PCR, and the TCRdb table lists in-frame clones only, not all of them. The sample comprises approximately 40,000 clones, 75% to 90% of which are singletons, and under 11% rests with the top ten. Trimming pared 3 bases from V and 7 bases from J, leaving 13 bases between. This CDR3 is built from 14 residues. The germline V gene encodes CDR1 SGHTA and CDR2 FQGNSA. These data are taken from a study of OX40 agonist ivuxolimab in advanced cancers. The receptor was isolated from an adult with an advanced solid tumor such as melanoma, head and neck, liver or kidney cancer. The input for sequencing was CD4+ or CD8+ T cells sorted from blood, taken in a trial of the OX40 agonist ivuxolimab. The chain joins TRBV7-2 to TRBJ2-1, with a possible D match to TRBD2 (7 bases). This CDR3 is CASSFSRGGNEQFF. The CDR3 nucleotides are TGTGCCAGCAGCTTTTCCAGGGGAGGGAATGAGCAGTTCTTC. Combining the CDR3 with reference TRBV7-2 and TRBJ2-1 gives the whole variable domain GAGVSQSPSNKVTEKGKDVELRCDPISGHTALYWYRQSLGQGLEFLIYFQGNSAPDKSGLPSDRFSAERTGGSVSTLTIQRTQQEDSAVYLCASSFSRGGNEQFFGPGTRLTVL.